The clone carrying this TCR beta chain was detected only a few times. Its antigen is undetermined. The investigators reverse transcribed all of the isolated RNA, so they sequenced expressed TCRB transcripts. Generated by immunoSEQ multiplex PCR, the TCRdb table keeps only in-frame clones and is missing some. This table has about 340,000 clones, roughly 9% appearing once. These data come from a study of beta chain features in type 1 diabetes. The overall study: Examined across all samples were about 110,000,000 sorted cells. Overall study results and limits: Cells that show high TCR expression could be over-represented by cDNA sequencing. The VDJ junctions of type 1 diabetes patients carried fewer insertions and more deletions. Type 1 diabetes patients showed a moderate but significant shortening of TCRB CDR3s in all four CD4+ subsets.

CDR3 length equals 12 residues. Germline CDR1 reads ENHRY; CDR2 reads SYGVKD. V lost 8 bases to trimming and J lost 5 bases, with 9 bases between them. The single heparinised draw taken from each donor contained roughly 110 mL of blood on average. The receptor was derived from a man aged 25 to 40 with type 1 diabetes. The sequenced sample was central memory CD4+ T cells from blood. The gene calls are TRBV10-3 and TRBJ1-4; D remains unclear. The CDR3 protein is CAIGPRNEKLFF. CDR3 bases: TGTGCCATCGGGCCCCGAAATGAAAAACTGTTTTTT.